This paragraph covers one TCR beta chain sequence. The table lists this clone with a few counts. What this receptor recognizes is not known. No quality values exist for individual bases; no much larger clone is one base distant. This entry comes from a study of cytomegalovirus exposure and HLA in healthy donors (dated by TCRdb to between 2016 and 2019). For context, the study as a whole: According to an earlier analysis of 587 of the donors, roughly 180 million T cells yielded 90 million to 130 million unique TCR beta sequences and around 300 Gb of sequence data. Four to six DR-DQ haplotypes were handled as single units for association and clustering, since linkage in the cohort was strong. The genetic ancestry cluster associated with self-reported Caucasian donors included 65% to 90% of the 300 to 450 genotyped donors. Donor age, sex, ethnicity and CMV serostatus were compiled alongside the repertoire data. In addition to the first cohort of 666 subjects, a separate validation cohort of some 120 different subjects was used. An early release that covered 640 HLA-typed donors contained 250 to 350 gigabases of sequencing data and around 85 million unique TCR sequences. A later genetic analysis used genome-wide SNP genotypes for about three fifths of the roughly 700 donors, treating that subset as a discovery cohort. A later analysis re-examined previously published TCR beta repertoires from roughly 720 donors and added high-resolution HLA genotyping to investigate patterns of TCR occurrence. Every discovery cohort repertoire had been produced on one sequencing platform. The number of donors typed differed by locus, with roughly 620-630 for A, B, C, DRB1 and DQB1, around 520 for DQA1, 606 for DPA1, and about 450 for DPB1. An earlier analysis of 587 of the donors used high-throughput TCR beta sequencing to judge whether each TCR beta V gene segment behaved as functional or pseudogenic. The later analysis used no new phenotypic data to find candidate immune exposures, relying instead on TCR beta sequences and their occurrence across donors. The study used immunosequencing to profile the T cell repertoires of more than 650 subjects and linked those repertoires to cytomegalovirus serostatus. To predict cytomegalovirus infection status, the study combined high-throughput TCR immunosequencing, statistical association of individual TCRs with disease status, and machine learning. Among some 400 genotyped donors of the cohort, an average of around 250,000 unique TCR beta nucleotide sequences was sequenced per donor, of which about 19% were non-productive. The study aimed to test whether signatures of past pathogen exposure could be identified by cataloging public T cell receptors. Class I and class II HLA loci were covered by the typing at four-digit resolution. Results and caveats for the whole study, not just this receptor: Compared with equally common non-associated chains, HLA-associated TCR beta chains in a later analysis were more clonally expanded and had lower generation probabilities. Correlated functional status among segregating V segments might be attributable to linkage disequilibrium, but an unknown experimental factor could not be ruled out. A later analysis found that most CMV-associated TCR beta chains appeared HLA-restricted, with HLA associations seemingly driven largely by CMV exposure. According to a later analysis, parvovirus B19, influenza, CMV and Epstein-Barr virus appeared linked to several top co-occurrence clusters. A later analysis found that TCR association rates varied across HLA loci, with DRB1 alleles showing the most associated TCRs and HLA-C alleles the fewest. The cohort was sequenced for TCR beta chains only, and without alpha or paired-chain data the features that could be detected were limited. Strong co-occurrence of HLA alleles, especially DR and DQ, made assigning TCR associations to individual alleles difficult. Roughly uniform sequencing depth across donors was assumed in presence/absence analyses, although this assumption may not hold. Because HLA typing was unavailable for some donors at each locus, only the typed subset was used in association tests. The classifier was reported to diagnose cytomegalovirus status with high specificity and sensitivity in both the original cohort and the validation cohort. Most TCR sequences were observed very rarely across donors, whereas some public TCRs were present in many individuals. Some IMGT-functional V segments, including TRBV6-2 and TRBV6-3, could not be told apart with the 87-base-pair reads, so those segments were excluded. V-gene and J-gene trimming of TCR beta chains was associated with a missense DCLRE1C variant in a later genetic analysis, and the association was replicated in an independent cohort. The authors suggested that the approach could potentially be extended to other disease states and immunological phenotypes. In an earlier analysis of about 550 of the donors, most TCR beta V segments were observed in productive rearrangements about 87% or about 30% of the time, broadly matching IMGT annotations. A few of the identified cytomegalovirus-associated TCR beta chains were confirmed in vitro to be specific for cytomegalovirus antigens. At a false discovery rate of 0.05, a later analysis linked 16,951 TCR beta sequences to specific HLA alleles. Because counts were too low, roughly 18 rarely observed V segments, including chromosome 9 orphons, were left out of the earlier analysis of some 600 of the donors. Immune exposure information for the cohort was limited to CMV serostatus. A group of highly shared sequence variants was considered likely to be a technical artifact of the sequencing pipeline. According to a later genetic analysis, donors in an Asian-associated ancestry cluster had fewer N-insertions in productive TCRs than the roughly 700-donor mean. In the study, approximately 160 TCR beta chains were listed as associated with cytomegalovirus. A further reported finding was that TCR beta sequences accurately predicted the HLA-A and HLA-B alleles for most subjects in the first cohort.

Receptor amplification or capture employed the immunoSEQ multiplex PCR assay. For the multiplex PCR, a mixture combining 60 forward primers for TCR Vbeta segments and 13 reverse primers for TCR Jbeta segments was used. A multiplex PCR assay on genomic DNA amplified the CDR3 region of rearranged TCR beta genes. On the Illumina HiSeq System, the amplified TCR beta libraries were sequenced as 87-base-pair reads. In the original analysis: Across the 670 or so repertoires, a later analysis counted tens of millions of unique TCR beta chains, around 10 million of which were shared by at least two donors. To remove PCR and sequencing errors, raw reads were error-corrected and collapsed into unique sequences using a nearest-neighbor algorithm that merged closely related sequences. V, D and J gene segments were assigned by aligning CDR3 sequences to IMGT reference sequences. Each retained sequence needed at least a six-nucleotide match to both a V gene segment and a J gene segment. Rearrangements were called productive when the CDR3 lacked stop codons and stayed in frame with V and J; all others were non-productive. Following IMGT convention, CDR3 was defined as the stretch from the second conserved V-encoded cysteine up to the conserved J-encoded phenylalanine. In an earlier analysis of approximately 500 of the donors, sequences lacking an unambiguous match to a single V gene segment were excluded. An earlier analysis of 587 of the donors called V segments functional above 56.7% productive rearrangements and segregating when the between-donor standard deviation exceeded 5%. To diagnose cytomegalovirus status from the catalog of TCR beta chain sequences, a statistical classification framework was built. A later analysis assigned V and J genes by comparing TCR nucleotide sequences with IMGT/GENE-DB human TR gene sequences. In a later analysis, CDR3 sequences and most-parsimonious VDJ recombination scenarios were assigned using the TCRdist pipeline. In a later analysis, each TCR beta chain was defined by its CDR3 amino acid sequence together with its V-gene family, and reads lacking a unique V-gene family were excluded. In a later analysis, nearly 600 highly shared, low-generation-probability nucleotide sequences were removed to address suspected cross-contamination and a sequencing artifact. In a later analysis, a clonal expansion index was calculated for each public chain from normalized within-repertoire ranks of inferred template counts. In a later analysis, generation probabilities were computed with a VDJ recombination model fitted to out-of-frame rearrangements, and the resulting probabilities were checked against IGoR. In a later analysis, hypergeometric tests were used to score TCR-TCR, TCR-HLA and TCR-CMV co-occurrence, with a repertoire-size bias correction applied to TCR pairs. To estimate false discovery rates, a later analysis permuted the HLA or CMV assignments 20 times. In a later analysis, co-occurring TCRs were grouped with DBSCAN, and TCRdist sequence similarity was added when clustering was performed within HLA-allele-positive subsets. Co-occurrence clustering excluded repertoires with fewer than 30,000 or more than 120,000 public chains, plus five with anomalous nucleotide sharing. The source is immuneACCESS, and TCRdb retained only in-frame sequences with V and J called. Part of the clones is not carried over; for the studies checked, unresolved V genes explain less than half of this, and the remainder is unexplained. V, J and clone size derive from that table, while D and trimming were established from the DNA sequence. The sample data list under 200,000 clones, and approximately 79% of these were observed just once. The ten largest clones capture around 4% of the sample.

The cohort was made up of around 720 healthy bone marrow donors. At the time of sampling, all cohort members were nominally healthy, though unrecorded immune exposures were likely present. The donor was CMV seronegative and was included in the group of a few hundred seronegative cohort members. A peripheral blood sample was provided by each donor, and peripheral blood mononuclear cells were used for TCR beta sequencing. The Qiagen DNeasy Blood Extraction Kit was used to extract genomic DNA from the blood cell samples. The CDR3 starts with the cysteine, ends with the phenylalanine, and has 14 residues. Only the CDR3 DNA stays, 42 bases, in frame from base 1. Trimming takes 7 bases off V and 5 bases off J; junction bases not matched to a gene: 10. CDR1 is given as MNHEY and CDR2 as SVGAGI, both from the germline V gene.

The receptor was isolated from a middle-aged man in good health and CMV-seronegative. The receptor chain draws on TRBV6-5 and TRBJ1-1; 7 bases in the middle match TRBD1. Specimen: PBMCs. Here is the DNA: TGTGCCAGCACTTTGGGGACAGCAGAAACTGAAGCTTTCTTT. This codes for CASTLGTAETEAFF.